This T cell receptor beta chain is drawn from a study of T cells in Graves' hyperthyroidism and ophthalmopathy. The wider study: At the time of initial diagnosis and before any treatment, peripheral blood was collected.

Broader study findings: Ophthalmopathy was predicted by the model a median of about six months ahead of onset.

The table lists this clonotype with many counts. Its specificity is unknown. CDR3 length: 14 residues. V was clipped by 5 bases and J by 10 bases, with 20 bases between them. Amplification yielded TCR beta CDR3 regions, with RNA transcripts as the source. The HTBI set primed first-round TCR CDR3 RT-PCR. Using its own MiXCR run on the multiplex PCR reads, TCRdb lists one record per CDR3 protein. The sample holds about 720,000 distinct CDR3 sequences, about 16% seen once. The chain recombines TRBV12-3 or TRBV12-4 with TRBJ1-1; no reliable D call. The TCR sequence derives from a young man with Graves' hyperthyroidism. Material for sequencing was blood. The CDR3, as DNA: TGTGCCAGCAGTCTACCGACTGATCGTAGGGTAGCTTTCTTT. It codes for CASSLPTDRRVAFF.